The rows below give T cell receptor beta chains drawn from one sample of a study of spatial heterogeneity in lung cancer. MiXCR was run by TCRdb on the 5' RACE reads, yielding one entry per CDR3 protein. The sample contains about 85,000 distinct CDR3 sequences, roughly a fifth of which appear only once. The material sequenced was PBMCs, taken at surgery. These receptor sequences come from a male donor with early-stage non-small cell lung cancer. The CDR3 runs from the conserved cysteine through the conserved F or W. Only part of the rows carry a size: once, few, many, or a class if the clone is expanded.

CDR3 protein	clone size	J gene	V gene
CASSQSGFSQPQHF	NA	TRBJ1-5	TRBV3-1
CASERSPGFDTEAFF	NA	TRBJ1-1	TRBV2
CASSIFGVPRGNEKLFF	NA	TRBJ1-4	TRBV19
CASSFTGTEAYEQYF	few	TRBJ2-7	TRBV5-1
CASSLLGLNTEAFF	NA	TRBJ1-1	TRBV5-1
CSARDLLNTEAFF	once	TRBJ1-1	TRBV20-1
CASSPVPGNTIYF	few	TRBJ1-3	TRBV5-1
CASSGQGQETQYF	many	TRBJ2-5	TRBV5-1
CVSSNGQGVNIQYF	NA	TRBJ2-4	TRBV6-6
CSVDQVGTGEQYF	few	TRBJ2-7	TRBV29-1
CASSQGTGSPLHF	NA	TRBJ1-6	TRBV3-1
CASSLIQSGYGYTF	many	TRBJ1-2	TRBV28
CASSYGGLPPAEQFF	NA	TRBJ2-1	TRBV6-2/TRBV6-3
CASSLIGGRTGAFF	many	TRBJ1-1	TRBV27
CASSLEREPHNEQFF	few	TRBJ2-1	TRBV5-4
CASSPGTGNTGELFF	many	TRBJ2-2	TRBV18
CASSLLAGGDNEQFF	few	TRBJ2-1	TRBV12-3/TRBV12-4
CSVRRQGAGELFF	many	TRBJ2-2	TRBV29-1
CASNLLDGQETQYF	many	TRBJ2-5	TRBV7-2
CASSLPRGRSYEQYF	few	TRBJ2-7	TRBV28
CSVTVTYEQYF	many	TRBJ2-7	TRBV29-1
CSAKRGGVEKLFF	few	TRBJ1-4	TRBV20-1